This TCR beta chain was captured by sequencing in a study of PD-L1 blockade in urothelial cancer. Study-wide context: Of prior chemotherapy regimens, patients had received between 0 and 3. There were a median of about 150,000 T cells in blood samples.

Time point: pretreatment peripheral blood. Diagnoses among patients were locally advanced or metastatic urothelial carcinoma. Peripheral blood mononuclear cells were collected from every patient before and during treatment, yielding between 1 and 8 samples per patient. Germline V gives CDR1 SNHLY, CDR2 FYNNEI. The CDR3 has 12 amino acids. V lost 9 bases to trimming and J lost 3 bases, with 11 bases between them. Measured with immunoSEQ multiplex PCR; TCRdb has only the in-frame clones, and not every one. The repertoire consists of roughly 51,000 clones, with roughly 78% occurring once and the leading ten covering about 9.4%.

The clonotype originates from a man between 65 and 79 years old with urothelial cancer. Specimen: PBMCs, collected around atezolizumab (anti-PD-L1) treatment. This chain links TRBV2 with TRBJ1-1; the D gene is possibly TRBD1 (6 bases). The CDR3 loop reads CASRTAHTEAFF. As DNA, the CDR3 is TGTGCCAGTCGGACAGCTCACACTGAAGCTTTCTTT.